This TCR beta chain came from a study of T-cell memory formation after mild COVID-19. The 5'RACE method, run with constant-segment primers, produced TCR alpha and TCR beta cDNA libraries (carrying sample barcodes and UMIs). One entry per CDR3 protein, called by TCRdb with MiXCR from the 5' RACE reads. The data contain approximately 190,000 distinct CDR3 sequences, about 16% of them seen just once; the ten biggest clones take up roughly 2.3%. This clonotype was counted a few times. V lost 5 bases, J lost 0 bases, and 14 bases lay in between. CDR3 length: 16 amino acids. The germline gives CDR1 SGHTA, CDR2 FQGNSA.

The TCR sequence derives from an adult woman who had mild COVID-19 (a few samples of this study predate the infection). Cell type and time point are not known. The sequenced sample consisted of PBMCs or a T cell subset sorted from them (not recorded which). The chain has TRBV7-2 and TRBJ2-1, with D possibly TRBD2 on 5 matching bases. Here the CDR3 reads CASSPKTGSSYNEQFF. The CDR3 bases are TGTGCCAGCAGCCCTAAGACGGGAAGCTCCTACAATGAGCAGTTCTTC.